This TCR beta chain was identified during a study of blood T cell repertoires in COVID-19. Overall study: Samples representing acute and convalescent COVID-19 were sourced from the United States, Italy and Spain. PBMCs, B-cell-depleted T cells, or T cells were the source of the cDNA or gDNA that made up the material.

Source study methods: For nucleated cells, counts were estimated from reference gene primer amplification. Sequencing used immunoSEQ multiplex PCR; TCRdb keeps in-frame clones, though not all of them. D and trimming were read from the DNA, whereas the V and J calls and clone size are those reported in that table. The sample holds around 58,000 clones, 75% to 95% seen once. This CDR3 has 13 amino acids. V lost 4 bases, J lost 5 bases, and 14 bases lay in between. CDR1 is SQVTM, CDR2 ANQGSEA, per germline. The sample consisted of peripheral blood. The TCR comes from a human donor with active COVID-19. The donor label of this sample is uncertain. V and J are TRBV29-1 and TRBJ1-1, with no clear D. CDR3 nucleotides: TGCAGCGTTGTTCAAGGGCGCGGGACTGAAGCTTTCTTT. Translating it yields CSVVQGRGTEAFF.